This entry is about one TCR beta chain. As yet, its antigen is unknown. Profiling relied on immunoSEQ multiplex PCR, and the TCRdb table lists in-frame clones only, not all of them. The table has some 10,000 clones, 86% seen once. The record originates from a study of blood T cell dynamics during melanoma immunotherapy. On the study more broadly: Standard first-line treatment here was pembrolizumab or nivolumab plus ipilimumab in metastatic melanoma.

Time point of the sample: pre-treatment baseline. At 12 weeks after first infusion, RECIST 1.1 defined response for most patients. Patients with prior systemic cancer treatment, concomitant immunosuppressants, or other active malignancies were excluded. Overall study results and limits: Unlike progressors, later disease-control patients had W3 repertoires gaining clonality or diversity.

This TCR was sampled from a human donor with melanoma. The source material was blood, sampled from a patient treated with checkpoint blockade.

CDR3 loop: CASSQGAGSYEQYF. The CDR3 region has the DNA TGTGCCAGCAGCCAAGGGGCAGGATCCTACGAGCAGTACTTC. V is TRBV9 and J is TRBJ2-7; possibly TRBD1 for D (5 bases). Per the germline V gene, CDR1 is SGDLS and CDR2 is YYNGEE. The length of the CDR3 is 14 residues. Trimming removed 4 bases at V and 1 base at J, with 12 bases between. The full variable domain, in which reference TRBV9 and TRBJ2-7 provide the parts outside the CDR3, is DSGVTQTPKHLITATGQRVTLRCSPRSGDLSVYWYQQSLDQGLQFLIQYYNGEERAKGNILERFSAQQFPDLHSELNLSSLELGDSALYFCASSQGAGSYEQYFGPGTRLTVT.